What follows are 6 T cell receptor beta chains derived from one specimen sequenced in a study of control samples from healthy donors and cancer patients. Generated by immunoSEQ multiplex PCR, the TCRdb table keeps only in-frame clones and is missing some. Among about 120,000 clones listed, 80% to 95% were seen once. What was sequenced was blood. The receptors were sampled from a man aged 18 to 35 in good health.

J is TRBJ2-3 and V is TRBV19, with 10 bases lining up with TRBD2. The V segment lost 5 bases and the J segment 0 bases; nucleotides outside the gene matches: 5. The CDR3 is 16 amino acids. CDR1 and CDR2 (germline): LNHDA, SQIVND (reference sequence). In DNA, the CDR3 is TGTGCCAGTAGTGTCCTAGCGGGGGATAGCACAGATACGCAGTATTTT. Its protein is CASSVLAGDSTDTQYF.

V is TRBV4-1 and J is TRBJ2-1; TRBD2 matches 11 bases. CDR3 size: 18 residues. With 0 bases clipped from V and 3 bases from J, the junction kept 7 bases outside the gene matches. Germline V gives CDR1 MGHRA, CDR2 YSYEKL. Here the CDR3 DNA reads TGCGCCAGCAGCCAAGATCGCCTAGCGGGGGGCTACTACAATGAGCAGTTCTTC. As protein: CASSQDRLAGGYYNEQFF.

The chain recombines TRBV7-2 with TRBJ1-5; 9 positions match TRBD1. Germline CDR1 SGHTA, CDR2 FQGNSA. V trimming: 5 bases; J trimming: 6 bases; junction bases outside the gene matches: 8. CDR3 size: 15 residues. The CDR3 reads CASSITGTGFQPQHF. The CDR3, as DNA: TGTGCCAGCAGCATAACCGGGACAGGGTTTCAGCCCCAGCATTTT.

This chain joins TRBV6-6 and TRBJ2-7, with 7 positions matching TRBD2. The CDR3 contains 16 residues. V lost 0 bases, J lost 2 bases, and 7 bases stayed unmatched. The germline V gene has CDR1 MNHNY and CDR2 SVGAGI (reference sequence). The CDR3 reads CASSYSHAGVTYEQYF. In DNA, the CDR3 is TGTGCCAGCAGTTACTCACACGCGGGGGTCACCTACGAGCAGTACTTC.

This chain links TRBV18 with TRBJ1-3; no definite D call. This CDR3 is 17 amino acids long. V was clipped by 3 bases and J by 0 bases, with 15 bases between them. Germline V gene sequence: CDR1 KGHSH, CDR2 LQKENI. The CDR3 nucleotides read TGTGCCAGCTCACCTTCGGCGGATATCCTCTCTGGAAACACCATATATTTT. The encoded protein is CASSPSADILSGNTIYF.

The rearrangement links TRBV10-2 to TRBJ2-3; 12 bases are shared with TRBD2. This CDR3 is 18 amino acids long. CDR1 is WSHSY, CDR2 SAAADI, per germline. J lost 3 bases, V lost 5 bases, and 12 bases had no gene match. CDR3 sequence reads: CASSSPSGGAGATDTQYF. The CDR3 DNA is TGCGCCAGCAGTTCCCCTAGCGGGGGGGCCGGAGCGACAGATACGCAGTATTTT.